These 32 T cell receptor beta chains share one sample of origin, sequenced in a study of neurological immune-mediated disorders. One entry per CDR3 protein, called by TCRdb with MiXCR from the 5' RACE reads. This sample carries roughly 74,000 distinct CDR3 sequences, less than 5.5% of them seen once, and the ten largest clones take 7.4%. The sequenced sample was PBMCs. The receptor source for this set is a man aged 18 to 29 with multiple sclerosis.

This clonotype appeared many times. The chain joins TRBV7-2 to TRBJ2-7; D unclear. CDR1 and CDR2 from the germline V gene are SGHTA and FQGNSA. V shed 1 base and J shed 2 bases, with 9 bases lying between them. There are 14 residues in the CDR3. The CDR3 reads CASSLESRTYEQYF. In DNA, the CDR3 is TGTGCCAGCAGCTTAGAATCCAGAACCTACGAGCAGTACTTC.

This clonotype has ten or more counts. This chain connects TRBV5-1 to TRBJ1-6; TRBD1 might be the D (6 bases). CDR3 length: 15 amino acids. Trimming shortened V by 0 bases and J by 4 bases, and 8 bases separated the two germline ends. In germline, CDR1 is SGHRS, CDR2 YFSETQ. CDR3 nucleotide sequence: TGCGCCAGCAGCTTGGCCAGGGGATATAATTCACCCCTCCACTTT. Amino acids: CASSLARGYNSPLHF. The complete variable domain, with remaining parts taken from reference TRBV5-1 and TRBJ1-6, reads KAGVTQTPRYLIKTRGQQVTLSCSPISGHRSVSWYQQTPGQGLQFLFEYFSETQRNKGNFPGRFSGRQFSNSRSEMNVSTLELGDSALYLCASSLARGYNSPLHFGNGTRLTVT.

The rearrangement joins TRBV20-1 to TRBJ2-7, with 9 nucleotides matching TRBD1. This CDR3 is 13 amino acids long. J gave up 4 bases and V 6 bases, and 7 bases lay outside the gene matches. In germline, CDR1 is DFQATT, CDR2 SNEGSKA (reference sequence). The CDR3 loop is CSAADRGGYEQYF. CDR3 DNA: TGCAGTGCGGCGGACAGGGGCGGATACGAGCAGTACTTC.

The gene calls are TRBV5-1 and TRBJ1-1, with D unclear. V was cut by 2 bases and J by 4 bases, with 12 bases left in between. CDR1 is SGHRS and CDR2 is YFSETQ in the germline V gene. The CDR3 loop spans 14 amino acids. The CDR3 sequence: CASSLDLDGTEAFF. In nucleotides, the CDR3 is TGCGCCAGCAGCTTAGACCTGGACGGCACTGAAGCTTTCTTT.

This clonotype was found many times. CDR3 DNA: TGTGCCAGCAGCTCACTTTCCCGAGACAGAGGGGCGGACGAGCAGTACTTC. It yields the protein CASSSLSRDRGADEQYF. The genes are TRBV7-9 and TRBJ2-7; perhaps D is TRBD1 or TRBD2 (5 bases each). The CDR3 length is 17 residues. V lost 4 bases to trimming and J lost 5 bases, with 24 bases between them. Germline CDR1 and CDR2: SEHNR and FQNEAQ (reference sequence).

This clonotype occurred many times. This chain joins TRBV6-6 and TRBJ1-4; D gene uncertain. Germline V gene lookup returns CDR1 MNHNY and CDR2 SVGAGI (reference sequence). Deletions cut 2 bases from V and 7 bases from J, with 11 bases between. This CDR3 comprises 14 residues. As DNA, the CDR3 is TGTGCCAGCAGTTACAGGGAAGGTGGTGAAAAACTGTTTTTT. Encoded protein: CASSYREGGEKLFF.

This clonotype has at least ten counts. The chain is built from TRBV18 and TRBJ1-1, with TRBD1 as a possible D gene (5 bases). CDR1 and CDR2 (germline): KGHSH, LQKENI. Trimming left V 3 bases short and J 0 bases short, with 5 bases between. This CDR3 is 13 amino acids long. This CDR3 is CASSPDMNTEAFF. DNA of the CDR3: TGTGCCAGCTCACCGGACATGAACACTGAAGCTTTCTTT.

The chain is built from TRBV20-1 and TRBJ1-5; weak D call: TRBD1 (6 bases). Trimming took 0 bases from V and 0 from J, leaving 21 bases between them. Germline V gene data show CDR1 as DFQATT and CDR2 as SNEGSKA (reference sequence). The CDR3 is 19 amino acids. The CDR3 spells CSARDRGGQIIVSNQPQHF. The DNA of the CDR3 is TGCAGTGCTAGAGATCGGGGGGGGCAGATAATAGTTAGCAATCAGCCCCAGCATTTT.

There are many counts of this clonotype. This sequence may be a read error, since a much larger clone differs from it by one base. The chain links TRBV20-1 to TRBJ2-3; TRBD1 aligns across 7 bases. Trimming cost V 1 base and J 1 base; bases outside gene matches: 17. From germline, CDR1 is DFQATT and CDR2 SNEGSKA (reference sequence). CDR3 size: 19 residues. The CDR3 protein is CSARGNRGRSLIRTDTQYF. CDR3 nucleotide sequence: TGCAGTGCTAGAGGGAATAGGGGGCGCAGTCTAATTCGCACAGATACGCAGTATTTT.

This clonotype was recorded many times. The genes are TRBV6-5 and TRBJ1-4; D perhaps matches TRBD1 (6 bases). Germline assignment: CDR1 MNHEY and CDR2 SVGAGI. The CDR3 is 13 residues long. Trimming took off 6 bases at V and 4 bases at J, with 9 bases between the two ends. For the CDR3, the DNA is TGTGCCAGCAGGGACAGCCTTAATGAAAAACTGTTTTTT. Residues: CASRDSLNEKLFF.

This clonotype was seen many times. The rearrangement joins TRBV30 to TRBJ1-2; D gene ambiguous. Per the germline V gene, CDR1 is GTSNPN and CDR2 is SVGIG (reference sequence). V lost 1 base and J 9 bases, leaving 9 bases between the germline ends. The CDR3 contains 11 residues. CDR3 loop: CAWSDPWRYTF. As DNA, the CDR3 is TGTGCCTGGAGTGATCCTTGGCGCTACACCTTC.

This clonotype appeared many times. The genes are TRBV24-1 and TRBJ1-2; D is possibly TRBD1 (5 bases). There are 12 residues in the CDR3. Germline CDR1 reads KGHDR; CDR2 reads SFDVKD. The ends were cut back, 5 bases at V and 5 bases at J, with 8 bases in the middle. The CDR3 sequence: CATSGRGYGYTF. CDR3 nucleotides: TGTGCCACCAGTGGACGGGGGTATGGCTACACCTTC.

In its sample, this clonotype was seen many times. V usage is TRBV7-2 and J usage is TRBJ2-6; D is possibly TRBD1 (6 bases). The ends were cut back, 5 bases at V and 0 bases at J, with 8 bases in the middle. Germline CDR1 and CDR2: SGHTA and FQGNSA. CDR3 length: 15 residues. CDR3 residues: CASSKGGSGANVLTF. CDR3 DNA sequence: TGTGCCAGCAGCAAAGGGGGCTCTGGGGCCAACGTCCTGACTTTC. The full variable domain, its missing parts supplied by reference TRBV7-2 and TRBJ2-6, is GAGVSQSPSNKVTEKGKDVELRCDPISGHTALYWYRQSLGQGLEFLIYFQGNSAPDKSGLPSDRFSAERTGGSVSTLTIQRTQQEDSAVYLCASSKGGSGANVLTFGAGSRLTVL.

This clonotype was seen ten or more times. CDR3 nucleotides: TGTGCCAGCAGCCGTGGGGGGGGCAATCAGCCCCAGCATTTT. It encodes CASSRGGGNQPQHF. This chain joins TRBV28 and TRBJ1-5, with D perhaps matching TRBD1 (5 bases). Germline CDR1 MDHEN, CDR2 SYDVKM. V dropped 6 bases and J dropped 2 bases, with 11 bases sitting between them. This CDR3 spans 14 amino acids. Supplemented by reference TRBV28 and TRBJ1-5, the full variable domain reads DVKVTQSSRYLVKRTGEKVFLECVQDMDHENMFWYRQDPGLGLRLIYFSYDVKMKEKGDIPEGYSVSREKKERFSLILESASTNQTSMYLCASSRGGGNQPQHFGDGTRLSIL.

This clonotype has ten or more counts. The gene calls are TRBV5-6 and TRBJ2-1, with 10 bases aligning to TRBD1. The germline CDR1 and CDR2 sequences are SGHDT and YYEEEE. V lost 0 bases to trimming and J lost 8 bases; unmatched junction nucleotides: 2. There are 14 residues in the CDR3. The DNA for the CDR3 is TGTGCCAGCAGCTTGGGACAGGGGGCCTATGAGCAGTTCTTC. Protein: CASSLGQGAYEQFF.

This clonotype came up many times. This sequence joins TRBV4-3 and TRBJ2-2; D uncertain. Germline assignment: CDR1 LGHNA and CDR2 YSLEER. CDR3 length equals 14 residues. The V end was cut by 1 base, the J end by 7 bases, with 10 bases between. CDR3 loop: CASSQVGWIGELFF. The CDR3, as DNA: TGCGCCAGCAGCCAAGTTGGGTGGATCGGGGAGCTGTTTTTT.

Regarding this clonotype: One end of the junction varies from germline; a read error may be responsible. The chain uses TRBV7-6 and TRBJ2-5; D gene uncertain. The germline V gene has CDR1 SGHVS and CDR2 FNYEAQ. This CDR3 comprises 12 residues. The CDR3 region has the DNA TGTGCCAGCAGCTTAAACCAAGCGACCCAGTACTTC. Protein: CASSLNQATQYF.

This clonotype turned up a few times. V is TRBV7-2 and J is TRBJ1-3; 8 nucleotides align to TRBD1. Germline V lookup: CDR1 SGHTA, CDR2 FQGNSA. J lost 2 bases, V lost 5 bases, and 5 bases had no gene match. CDR3 length: 15 amino acids. The CDR3 coding sequence is TGTGCCAGCAGCGAAGGACAGGGAGCTGGAAACACCATATATTTT. This encodes CASSEGQGAGNTIYF.

By sample share, this clonotype is medium-sized. The V gene is TRBV7-2, the J gene TRBJ1-1, with D maybe TRBD1 (6 bases). The germline V gene has CDR1 SGHTA and CDR2 FQGNSA. The V end was cut by 1 base, the J end by 7 bases, with 10 bases between. The CDR3 length is 13 residues. The CDR3 region is CASSLDWTVEAFF. CDR3 coding DNA: TGTGCCAGCAGCTTAGATTGGACAGTTGAAGCTTTCTTT.

At least ten counts were recorded for this clonotype. The chain uses TRBV24-1 and TRBJ2-7, with 7 bases that match TRBD1. Germline CDR1 reads KGHDR; CDR2 reads SFDVKD. The CDR3 is 14 amino acids. Germline trimming cut 11 bases from V and 0 bases from J; bases unmatched to any gene: 9. This CDR3 is CAIIRGDSSYEQYF. The DNA for the CDR3 is TGTGCCATCATCCGTGGGGACAGCTCCTACGAGCAGTACTTC.

On this clonotype itself: With a much larger clone just one base away, this may be a read error. The chain employs TRBV20-1 and TRBJ1-5; TRBD1 might be the D (5 bases). The germline gives CDR1 DFQATT, CDR2 SNEGSKA (reference sequence). The CDR3 sequence is 12 residues long. The CDR3 loop is CSASLGDQPQNF. CDR3 DNA sequence: TGCAGTGCTAGTTTAGGGGATCAGCCCCAGAATTTT.

This clonotype was seen at least ten times. CDR3 amino acids: CASSLAGALEKLFF. CDR3 in DNA: TGTGCCAGCAGCTTGGCCGGGGCTTTGGAAAAACTGTTTTTT. The chain employs TRBV5-6 and TRBJ1-4, with TRBD1 as a possible D gene (5 bases). This CDR3 region has 14 residues. The V end was cut by 0 bases, the J end by 8 bases, with 11 bases between. The V gene's germline CDR1 is SGHDT and CDR2 YYEEEE.

This clonotype was seen more than once but under ten times. The chain uses TRBV10-3 and TRBJ2-3, with 14 bases aligning to TRBD2. Germline values: CDR1 ENHRY, CDR2 SYGVKD. The CDR3 contains 15 residues. V trimming: 10 bases; J trimming: 4 bases; junction bases outside the gene matches: 7. The CDR3 region has the DNA TGTGCCACCCAGGGACTAGCGGGGGTGGCAGATACGCAGTATTTT. Protein sequence: CATQGLAGVADTQYF.

This clonotype has a count of ten or more. The CDR3 sequence is CASSLLGQVYGYTF. CDR3 sequence (DNA): TGTGCCAGCAGTTTATTGGGACAGGTCTATGGCTACACCTTC. The V gene is TRBV27, the J gene TRBJ1-2, with 8 bases matching TRBD1. The CDR3 has 14 residues. Per the germline V gene, CDR1 is MNHEY and CDR2 is SMNVEV (reference sequence). V dropped 1 base and J dropped 4; count of bases not matched to a gene: 2.

This clonotype was detected ten times or more. The J gene is TRBJ1-4, the V gene TRBV7-8, with 7 positions matching TRBD1. CDR1 and CDR2 from the germline V gene are SGHVS and FQNEAQ. This CDR3 region has 15 residues. The junction had 13 bases not matched to a gene; V was cut back by 5 bases and J by 10 bases. CDR3 bases: TGTGCCAGCAGCCATATCGAGGGGCGACAGGGAAAACTGTTTTTT. This gives the protein CASSHIEGRQGKLFF.

This clonotype was observed a handful of times. Compared with germline, one end of the junction differs, possibly owing to a read error. This sequence joins TRBV6-1 and TRBJ1-5; D gene ambiguous. The CDR3 spans 14 residues. In germline, CDR1 is MNHNS, CDR2 SASEGT. CDR3 sequence: CASRHYSANQPQNF. CDR3 bases: TGTGCCAGCAGACATTACAGTGCAAATCAGCCCCAGAATTTT.

This clonotype was counted at least ten times. The chain carries TRBV5-6 and TRBJ2-5, with unresolved D. Germline CDR1 SGHDT, CDR2 YYEEEE. V shed 0 bases and J shed 3 bases, with 12 bases lying between them. The CDR3 sequence is 15 residues long. The CDR3 reads CASSLGQIRKETQYF. CDR3 coding DNA: TGTGCCAGCAGCTTGGGGCAAATTAGGAAAGAGACCCAGTACTTC.

This clonotype was recorded at least ten times. The chain links TRBV20-1 to TRBJ1-2, with 8 positions matching TRBD1. This CDR3 region has 14 residues. CDR1 DFQATT and CDR2 SNEGSKA come from the germline V gene (reference sequence). Losses at the gene ends were 3 bases for V and 4 bases for J; bases not matched to a gene: 7. The CDR3 nucleotides are TGCAGTGCTAGCGAAGGACAGGGAGGCTATGGCTACACCTTC. Translating gives CSASEGQGGYGYTF.

This clonotype was seen a handful of times. Because it lacks the conserved phenylalanine or tryptophan at the end, this CDR3 is likely a read error. V is TRBV5-5 and J is TRBJ2-7, with TRBD2 identical over 14 bases. Germline-derived CDR1 and CDR2 are SGHKS and YYEKEE (reference sequence). J was trimmed by 7 bases and V by 3 bases; bases with no gene match: 12. CDR3 size: 17 residues. CDR3 protein: CASSSPGLAGATREQYN. As DNA, the CDR3 is TGTGCCAGCAGCTCCCCGGGACTAGCGGGAGCGACGCGGGAGCAGTACAAC.

This clonotype has ten or more counts. The V and J genes are TRBV29-1 and TRBJ2-3, with D possibly matching TRBD2 (5 bases). V lost 3 bases and J 1 base, leaving 5 bases between the germline ends. From germline, CDR1 is SQVTM and CDR2 ANQGSEA. There are 12 residues in the CDR3. The CDR3 sequence is CSVDSGTDTQYF. Written as DNA, the CDR3 is TGCAGCGTTGATAGCGGCACAGATACGCAGTATTTT.

The V call is TRBV18, the J call TRBJ2-7; no reliable D call. This CDR3 spans 18 amino acids. The V end was cut by 2 bases, the J end by 6 bases, with 26 bases between. Germline V CDR1 and CDR2: KGHSH, LQKENI. The CDR3 coding sequence is TGTGCCAGCTCACCAAGTAGTCGGACCCCTCCGAACTGGTCCGAGCAGTACTTC. This codes for CASSPSSRTPPNWSEQYF.

The sample holds many counts of this clonotype. The V and J genes are TRBV9 and TRBJ1-2; 8 bases are a match to TRBD1. This CDR3 has 14 amino acids. Germline CDR1 reads SGDLS; CDR2 reads YYNGEE. V gave up 4 bases and J gave up 4 bases; unmatched junction bases: 6. The CDR3 loop is CASSPTGGTYGYTF. The CDR3 bases are TGTGCCAGCAGCCCAACAGGGGGAACCTATGGCTACACCTTC.